This paragraph covers one TCR beta chain sequence. No antigen is known for it. It has no much larger one-base neighbor in the sample; base qualities were not kept. The entry originates in a study of T cells after yellow fever vaccination (dated by TCRdb to the late 2010s). About the full investigation: The SMART-Seq v4 Ultra Low Input RNA kit was used to prepare libraries from fractions with low cell numbers. Bulk TCR alpha and beta repertoires were sequenced longitudinally to track T-cell clones before and after primary and booster YFV17D yellow fever vaccination. Two healthy male donors, one aged 18 to 30 and one aged 30 to 40 years, made up the cohort. Bulk PBMC replicates and cell subsets were isolated from blood drawn at multiple timepoints before and after both primary and secondary immunization.

Sequenced using an Illumina NovaSeq 6000. TCR cDNA was made using 5'RACE template switching, a step that added a universal primer site and unique molecular identifiers. Priming for cDNA synthesis came from both the TCR alpha and TCR beta constant segments. Library amplification used two PCR steps, and the second PCR step added sample barcodes and sequencing adapters. Sequencing of the libraries was done on either Illumina HiSeq 2500 (2x100 bp) or NovaSeq (2x150 bp). Processing in the source paper ran as follows. Demultiplexing of reads and collapsing into UMI consensus sequences were performed with MIGEC, and V(D)J alignment was carried out with MiXCR. Vaccine-responding clonotypes were identified with edgeR using replicate PBMC samples, with FDR below 0.01 and a log2 fold change above 5 up to day 15 being required. Bulk clonotypes were assigned CD4 or CD8 identity according to which sequenced CD4 or CD8 repertoire held them at higher abundance. TCRdb reran the public reads through fastp at Q25 and MiXCR, keeping productive beta chains. Entries are consolidated by CDR3 protein sequence, retaining the most common genes and DNA. The V and J calls were determined by TCRdb, not by the authors. In this sample the table shows about 340,000 distinct CDR3 sequences, roughly 4% of which occur a single time. The top ten clonotypes cover 20% to 30% of the sample.

This sample's treatment or condition label indicates: live attenuated yellow fever vaccine strain. At each blood-draw timepoint, two biological replicates of bulk PBMCs were collected. A standard Ficoll-Paque protocol was used to isolate PBMCs from peripheral blood. TriZol was used to extract RNA from bulk PBMCs, from CD4 and CD8 fractions, and from dextramer-positive and dextramer-negative fractions. The paper's findings and limits, for the study overall: After the booster, most clones that had expanded after primary vaccination were detected again (about 95% of CD4 and 88% of CD8), suggesting broad maintenance of memory. A small fraction of clonotypes showed up in both the CD4 and CD8 compartments, probably as a result of convergent recombination. Because the study included only a couple of donors, the extent to which the findings can be generalized is limited. The secondary T-cell response was found to be weaker but faster than the primary response, with a peak reached on day 5 rather than on day 15. Because abundant contaminating clonotypes from the bulk population could be contained in FACS-sorted repertoires, computational filtering was required.

Per the germline V gene, SGHTA is the CDR1 and FQGNSA is the CDR2. The CDR3 holds 15 amino acids from the cysteine to the phenylalanine. Here the CDR3 DNA is all that survives: 45 bases in frame from base 1. V is trimmed back by 2 bases and J by 4 bases, and the junction contains 4 bases that no gene match accounts for. This receptor was obtained from a man aged 18 to 29 who received the YFV17D yellow fever vaccine. The sample in question was PBMCs, obtained 5 days after the yellow fever booster vaccination. The V and J genes are TRBV7-2 and TRBJ2-3; 9 middle bases align to TRBD1. The CDR3 region reads CASSLRGQGPDTQYF. The DNA sequence reads TGTGCCAGCAGCTTACGGGGACAGGGTCCAGATACGCAGTATTTT.